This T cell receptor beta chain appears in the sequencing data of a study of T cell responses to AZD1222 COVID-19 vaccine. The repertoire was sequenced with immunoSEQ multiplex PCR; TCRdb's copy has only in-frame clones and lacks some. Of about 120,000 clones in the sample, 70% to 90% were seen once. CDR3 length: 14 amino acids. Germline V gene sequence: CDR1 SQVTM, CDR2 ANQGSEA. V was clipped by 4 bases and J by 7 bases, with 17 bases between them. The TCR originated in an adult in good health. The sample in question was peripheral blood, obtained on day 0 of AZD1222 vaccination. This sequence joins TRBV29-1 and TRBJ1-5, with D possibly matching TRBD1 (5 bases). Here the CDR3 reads CSVGWLSRVQPQHF. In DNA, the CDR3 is TGCAGCGTTGGGTGGCTCTCCAGGGTCCAGCCCCAGCATTTT.